The next 20 T cell receptor beta chains were all read from a single sample in a study of blood T cell repertoires in COVID-19. Clones were sequenced by immunoSEQ multiplex PCR, and TCRdb holds only the in-frame ones, with some missing. The sample lists about 140,000 clones, less than 85% occurring once. Sequenced material: peripheral blood. The receptors shown here come from a woman at least 80 years old in a cohort sampled during active or convalescent COVID-19.

The rearrangement uses TRBV5-1 and TRBJ1-2; weak D call: TRBD1 (6 bases). Germline CDR1 SGHRS, CDR2 YFSETQ. This CDR3 is 14 amino acids long. Between the trimmed V and J ends, which lost 0 bases and 1 base, there was a span of 7 bases. The DNA for the CDR3 is TGCGCCAGCAGCTTGGGAGGGGGTAACTATGGCTACACCTTC. It specifies CASSLGGGNYGYTF.

The chain couples TRBV5-8 to TRBJ2-4; 10 bases map to TRBD1. The J segment lost 2 bases and the V segment lost 4 bases, leaving 3 bases of the junction unmatched. CDR1 and CDR2 (germline): SGHTS, YDEGEE. The CDR3 covers 15 residues. The DNA of the CDR3 is TGTGCCAGCAGCCGGGACAGGGGTTCCAAAAACATTCAGTACTTC. Protein: CASSRDRGSKNIQYF.

This chain connects TRBV21-1 to TRBJ2-1; the table gives TRBD2 as D, unverified against the DNA. TRBV21-1 is recorded as a pseudogene. The CDR3 totals 16 residues. The CDR3 DNA sequence: TGTGCCAGCAGAGACAGCGGGGGGGCCTGGTTCCATGAGCAGTTCTTC. Protein: CASRDSGGAWFHEQFF.

J is TRBJ1-5 and V is TRBV6-2 or TRBV6-3; possible D gene TRBD1, 6 bases. CDR1 is MNHEY, CDR2 SVGEGT, per germline. The CDR3 is made up of 14 amino acids. V lost 6 bases to trimming and J lost 6 bases, with 15 bases between them. The DNA of the CDR3 is TGTGCCAGCAGCGAACAGGGCCGGTTTCAGCCCCAGCATTTT. It codes for CASSEQGRFQPQHF.

The V and J genes are TRBV7-2 and TRBJ2-1; 10 bases are shared with TRBD2. CDR1 SGHTA and CDR2 FQGNSA come from the germline V gene. V lost 2 bases to trimming and J lost 2 bases; unmatched junction nucleotides: 0. This CDR3 contains 15 residues. CDR3 amino acids: CASSLSGGAYNEQFF. The CDR3 bases are TGTGCCAGCAGCTTAAGCGGGGGGGCCTACAATGAGCAGTTCTTC.

The chain carries TRBV19 and TRBJ2-3; 8 positions agree with TRBD1. V was pared by 4 bases and J by 1 base, with 4 bases of the junction left unmatched. CDR1 LNHDA and CDR2 SQIVND come from the germline V gene (reference sequence). The CDR3 consists of 15 residues. The CDR3 loop reads CASSTPGQGTDTQYF. The CDR3 coding sequence is TGTGCCAGTAGTACCCCGGGACAGGGCACAGATACGCAGTATTTT.

The rearrangement joins TRBV5-8 to TRBJ1-2; 8 bases align to TRBD1. Germline CDR1 SGHTS, CDR2 YDEGEE. V shed 2 bases, J shed 7 bases, and the junction held 10 bases outside the gene matches. This CDR3 spans 15 amino acids. The CDR3 nucleotides read TGTGCCAGCAGCTTCTCCGGGACAGGACGAGCTGGCTACACCTTC. It is translated as CASSFSGTGRAGYTF.

V usage is TRBV3-1 (or the pseudogene TRBV3-2) and J usage is TRBJ1-6; D is unclear. The CDR3 is 14 amino acids. Germline V gene sequence: CDR1 LGHDT, CDR2 YNNKEL (reference sequence). The germline V and J ends were trimmed by 1 base and 6 bases, with 7 bases remaining between them. CDR3 loop: CASSQVISNSPLHF. In nucleotides, the CDR3 is TGTGCCAGCAGCCAAGTTATTAGTAATTCACCCCTCCACTTT.

This chain links TRBV4-2 with TRBJ2-1; 8 positions agree with TRBD2. The CDR3 extends over 15 amino acids. The germline V gene encodes CDR1 LGHNA and CDR2 YNFKEQ. The V and J ends lost 4 bases and 7 bases, in that order; junction bases with no gene match: 9. CDR3 DNA sequence: TGTGCCAGCAGCCCTCGGGGAGCGGGGGATAATGAGCAGTTCTTC. This codes for CASSPRGAGDNEQFF.

The rearrangement joins TRBV6-5 to TRBJ2-1; 8 bases map to TRBD2. The CDR3 sequence is 13 residues long. Trimming cost V 9 bases and J 4 bases; bases outside gene matches: 5. Germline CDR1 is MNHEY and CDR2 is SVGAGI. The CDR3 spells CASRGGNYNEQFF. CDR3 in DNA: TGTGCCAGTCGGGGGGGGAATTACAATGAGCAGTTCTTC.

The chain uses TRBV6-5 and TRBJ1-1; D gene ambiguous. Germline values: CDR1 MNHEY, CDR2 SVGAGI. The CDR3 sequence is 12 residues long. V lost 6 bases, J lost 0 bases, and 5 bases lay in between. CDR3 sequence (DNA): TGTGCCAGCAGCCATTTGAACACTGAAGCTTTCTTT. Translated, it gives CASSHLNTEAFF.

V usage is TRBV7-8 and J usage is TRBJ1-4; TRBD1 matches at 8 bases. Germline CDR1 SGHVS, CDR2 FQNEAQ. Germline trimming cut 4 bases from V and 5 bases from J; bases unmatched to any gene: 6. The CDR3 consists of 15 residues. CDR3 bases: TGTGCCAGCAGCTCCAGGGGGCTAGGCAATGAAAAACTGTTTTTT. Protein product: CASSSRGLGNEKLFF. The variable domain in full, with the rest retrieved from reference TRBV7-8 and TRBJ1-4, is GAGVSQSPRYKVAKRGQDVALRCDPISGHVSLFWYQQALGQGPEFLTYFQNEAQLDKSGLPSDRFFAERPEGSVSTLKIQRTQQEDSAVYLCASSSRGLGNEKLFFGSGTQLSVL.

V gene TRBV5-1 combines with J gene TRBJ1-2; maybe TRBD1 (6 bases). Germline CDR1 and CDR2: SGHRS and YFSETQ. The CDR3 has 13 residues. Trimming left V 7 bases short and J 7 bases short, with 17 bases between. The CDR3 region is CASSWGGQGGYTF. CDR3 coding DNA: TGCGCCAGCTCCTGGGGGGGGCAAGGTGGCTACACCTTC.

Comments on this clone: The sample has other DNA sequences that encode this CDR3 too. V is TRBV6-5 and J is TRBJ1-5; D possibly corresponds to TRBD1 (5 bases). This CDR3 has 14 residues. The germline CDR1 and CDR2 sequences are MNHEY and SVGAGI. The ends were cut back, 4 bases at V and 0 bases at J, with 7 bases in the middle. CDR3 in amino acids: CASSFGGSNQPQHF. DNA for the CDR3: TGTGCCAGCAGTTTCGGGGGTAGCAATCAGCCCCAGCATTTT.

This clone came up once. This chain links TRBV27 with TRBJ1-1, with 8 bases aligning to TRBD1. Germline lookup yields CDR1 MNHEY and CDR2 SMNVEV (reference sequence). V lost 5 bases to trimming and J lost 5 bases; unmatched junction nucleotides: 7. This CDR3 is 14 amino acids long. CDR3 amino acids: CASSPGGWRTEAFF. The DNA for the CDR3 is TGTGCCAGCAGTCCAGGGGGCTGGAGGACTGAAGCTTTCTTT.

This clone was seen more than once but under ten times. The chain joins TRBV19 to TRBJ1-5; 8 bases are a match to TRBD1. CDR1 and CDR2 (germline): LNHDA, SQIVND (reference sequence). Germline trimming cut 3 bases from V and 6 bases from J; bases unmatched to any gene: 7. The CDR3 is 15 residues long. CDR3 residues: CASSIPRGLGQPQHF. The CDR3 DNA reads TGTGCCAGTAGTATTCCCAGGGGGCTTGGTCAGCCCCAGCATTTT.

V is TRBV28 and J is TRBJ2-1; 8 positions match TRBD2. The CDR3 runs 13 residues. V lost 6 bases, J lost 9 bases, and 7 bases stayed unmatched. CDR1 and CDR2 from the germline V gene are MDHEN and SYDVKM. The CDR3 nucleotides are TGTGCCAGCAGGCTAGCGGGCTCTAGTGAGCAGTTCTTC. Protein product: CASRLAGSSEQFF.

The DNA of the CDR3 is TGCAGCGTTGAATCGTCTGGCTACACCTTC. Amino acid sequence: CSVESSGYTF. The chain carries TRBV29-1 and TRBJ1-2; D gene ambiguous. Between the trimmed V and J ends, which lost 2 bases and 7 bases, there was a span of 5 bases. Germline CDR1 and CDR2: SQVTM and ANQGSEA. The CDR3 length is 10 residues.

This rearrangement joins TRBV19 to TRBJ1-2; 7 nucleotides align to TRBD1. Germline CDR1 and CDR2: LNHDA and SQIVND (reference sequence). J lost 2 bases, V lost 10 bases, and 7 bases had no gene match. This CDR3 comprises 13 residues. CDR3 DNA sequence: TGTGCCACCACGGGACAGACCAACTATGGCTACACCTTC. Its translation is CATTGQTNYGYTF. The complete variable domain, with remaining parts taken from reference TRBV19 and TRBJ1-2, reads DGGITQSPKYLFRKEGQNVTLSCEQNLNHDAMYWYRQDPGQGLRLIYYSQIVNDFQKGDIAEGYSVSREKKESFPLTVTSAQKNPTAFYLCATTGQTNYGYTFGSGTRLTVV.

This rearrangement joins TRBV12-3 or TRBV12-4 to TRBJ2-5, with D possibly being TRBD1 (6 bases). Trimming stripped 4 bases from V and 3 bases from J, with 9 bases between. CDR3 length: 13 residues. CDR3 sequence reads: CASSWGRKETQYF. In DNA form, the CDR3 reads TGTGCCAGCAGTTGGGGGCGAAAAGAGACCCAGTACTTC.